This entry lists 6 T cell receptor beta chains sequenced from one sample in a study of blood T cell repertoires in COVID-19. Profiled with immunoSEQ multiplex PCR; TCRdb holds only in-frame clones, not every one. The table includes roughly 60,000 clones, over 80% detected once. The sequencing input was peripheral blood. The receptor source for this set is a young man with COVID-19, enrolled during active disease.

The V call is TRBV27, the J call TRBJ2-2, with D hard to call. Deletions cut 8 bases from V and 5 bases from J, with 18 bases between. The CDR3 contains 15 residues. Germline V lookup: CDR1 MNHEY, CDR2 SMNVEV (reference sequence). The CDR3 sequence is CASSQLAPWTGELFF. DNA of the CDR3: TGTGCCAGCTCTCAGTTGGCTCCATGGACCGGGGAGCTGTTTTTT.

The chain has TRBV19 and TRBJ1-5; possible D gene TRBD1, 5 bases. Germline CDR1 reads LNHDA; CDR2 reads SQIVND (reference sequence). CDR3 size: 17 residues. Trimming left V 3 bases short and J 7 bases short, with 22 bases between. This CDR3 is CASSIGWKRGARQPQHF. The CDR3 DNA is TGTGCCAGTAGTATTGGTTGGAAAAGGGGCGCTAGACAGCCCCAGCATTTT.

J is TRBJ1-5 and V is TRBV28; D remains unclear. This CDR3 has 17 amino acids. The germline V gene has CDR1 MDHEN and CDR2 SYDVKM. V lost 3 bases and J lost 7, with 22 bases in between. CDR3 bases: TGTGCCAGCAGTTTCCCCTCCGTGTGGAGAGGTCAGCAGCCCCAGCATTTT. This encodes CASSFPSVWRGQQPQHF.

V is TRBV6-4 and J is TRBJ2-1; 9 nucleotides line up with TRBD2. Germline-derived CDR1 and CDR2 are MRHNA and SNTAGT. V shed 2 bases and J 4 bases; nucleotides not matched to a gene: 0. CDR3 length equals 14 residues. CDR3 amino acids: CASSDLAGYNEQFF. CDR3 in DNA: TGTGCCAGCAGTGACCTAGCGGGATACAATGAGCAGTTCTTC.

The CDR3: CASSQGRGSYEQYF. The CDR3 coding sequence is TGTGCCAGCAGCCAGGGCCGCGGCTCCTACGAGCAGTACTTC. This chain joins TRBV11-3 and TRBJ2-7, with D maybe TRBD1 (5 bases). The CDR3 contains 14 residues. From germline, CDR1 is SGHNT and CDR2 YENEEA. Between the trimmed V and J ends, which lost 5 bases and 0 bases, there was a span of 11 bases.

V gene TRBV7-9 combines with J gene TRBJ1-4; D gene uncertain. In germline, CDR1 is SEHNR, CDR2 FQNEAQ (reference sequence). The CDR3 is 14 residues long. Trimming left V 5 bases short and J 5 bases short, with 12 bases between. CDR3 protein: CASSNSGWNEKLFF. As DNA, the CDR3 is TGTGCCAGCAGCAACAGCGGATGGAATGAAAAACTGTTTTTT.